Detailed here is one T cell receptor (beta chain). This entry comes from a study of PD-1 blockade in classical Hodgkin lymphoma. About the research overall: With a 2-week interval, patients received intravenous nivolumab at 3 mg/kg.

In every patient, relapse followed autologous stem cell transplantation, while exposure to brentuximab vedotin differed. The assay was immunoSEQ multiplex PCR, and TCRdb's table has in-frame clones only and misses some. The sample contains 50,000 to 85,000 clones, roughly two thirds of which appear only once. V gave up 4 bases and J gave up 3 bases, with 16 bases separating them. CDR1 is SNHLY and CDR2 is FYNNEI in the germline V gene. The CDR3 spans 16 residues. Sequencing used peripheral blood mononuclear cells (PBMCs), obtained before the second cycle of nivolumab. The rearrangement links TRBV2 to TRBJ1-3, with a possible D match to TRBD1 (5 bases). This TCR came from a human donor with classical Hodgkin lymphoma. CDR3 loop: CASSVYGGTVGNTIYF. In DNA form, the CDR3 reads TGTGCCAGCAGTGTATATGGGGGGACGGTTGGAAACACCATATATTTT.